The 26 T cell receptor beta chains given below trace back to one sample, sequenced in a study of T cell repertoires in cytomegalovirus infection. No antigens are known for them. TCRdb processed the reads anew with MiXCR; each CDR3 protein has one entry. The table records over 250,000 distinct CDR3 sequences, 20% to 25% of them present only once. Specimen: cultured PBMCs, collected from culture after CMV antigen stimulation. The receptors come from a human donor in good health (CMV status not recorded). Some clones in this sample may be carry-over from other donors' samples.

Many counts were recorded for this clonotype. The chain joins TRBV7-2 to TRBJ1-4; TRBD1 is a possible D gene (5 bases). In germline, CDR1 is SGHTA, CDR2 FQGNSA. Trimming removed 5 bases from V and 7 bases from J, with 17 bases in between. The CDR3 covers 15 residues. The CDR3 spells CASSPFQFGTEKLFF. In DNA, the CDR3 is TGTGCCAGCAGCCCGTTCCAATTTGGGACTGAAAAACTGTTTTTT.

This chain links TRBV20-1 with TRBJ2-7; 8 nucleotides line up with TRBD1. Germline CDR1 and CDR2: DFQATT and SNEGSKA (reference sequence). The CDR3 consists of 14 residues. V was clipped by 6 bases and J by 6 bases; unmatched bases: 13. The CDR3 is CSAIARTGSAEQYF. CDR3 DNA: TGCAGTGCCATCGCACGGACAGGGTCAGCCGAGCAGTACTTC.

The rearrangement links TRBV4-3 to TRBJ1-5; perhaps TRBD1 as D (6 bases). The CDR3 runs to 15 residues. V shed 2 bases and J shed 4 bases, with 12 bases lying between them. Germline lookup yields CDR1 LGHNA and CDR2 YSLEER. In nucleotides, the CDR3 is TGCGCCAGCAGCCAAAGTCGAGGGGGAAATCAGCCCCAGCATTTT. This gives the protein CASSQSRGGNQPQHF.

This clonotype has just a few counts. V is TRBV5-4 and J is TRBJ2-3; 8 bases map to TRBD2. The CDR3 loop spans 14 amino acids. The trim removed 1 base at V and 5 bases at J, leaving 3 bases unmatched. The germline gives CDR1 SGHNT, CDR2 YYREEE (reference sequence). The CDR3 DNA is TGTGCCAGCAGCTTGAGGCTAGCGGGAGATACGCAGTATTTT. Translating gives CASSLRLAGDTQYF.

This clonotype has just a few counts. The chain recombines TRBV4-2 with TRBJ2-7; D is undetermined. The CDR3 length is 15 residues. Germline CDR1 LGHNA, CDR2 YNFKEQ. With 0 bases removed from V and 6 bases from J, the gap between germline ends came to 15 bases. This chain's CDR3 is CASSQDPPGPSEQYF. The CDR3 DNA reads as TGTGCCAGCAGCCAAGATCCCCCCGGGCCAAGCGAGCAGTACTTC.

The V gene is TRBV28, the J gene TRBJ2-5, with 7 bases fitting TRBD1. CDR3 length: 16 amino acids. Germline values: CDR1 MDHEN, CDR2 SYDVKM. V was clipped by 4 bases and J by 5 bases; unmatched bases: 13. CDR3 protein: CASSSSGTVSGETQYF. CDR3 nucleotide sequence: TGTGCCAGCAGTTCCTCCGGGACAGTAAGTGGGGAGACCCAGTACTTC.

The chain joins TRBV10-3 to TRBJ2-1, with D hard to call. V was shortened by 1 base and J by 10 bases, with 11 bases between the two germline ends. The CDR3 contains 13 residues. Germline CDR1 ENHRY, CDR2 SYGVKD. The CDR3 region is CAISEYGVGEQFF. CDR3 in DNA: TGTGCCATCAGTGAGTATGGGGTCGGAGAGCAGTTCTTC.

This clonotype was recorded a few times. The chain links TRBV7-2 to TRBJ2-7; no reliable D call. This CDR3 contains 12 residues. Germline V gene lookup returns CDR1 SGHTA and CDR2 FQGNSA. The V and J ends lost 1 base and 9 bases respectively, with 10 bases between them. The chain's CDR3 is CASSLDSARQYF. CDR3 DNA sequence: TGTGCCAGCAGCTTAGATTCGGCTAGGCAGTACTTC.

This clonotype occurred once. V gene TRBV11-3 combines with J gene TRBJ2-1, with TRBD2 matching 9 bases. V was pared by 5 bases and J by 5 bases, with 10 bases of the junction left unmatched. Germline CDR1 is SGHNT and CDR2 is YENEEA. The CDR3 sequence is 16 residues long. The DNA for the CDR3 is TGTGCCAGCAGCGTTCATAGCGGGAGTCCCAACAATGAGCAGTTCTTC. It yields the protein CASSVHSGSPNNEQFF.

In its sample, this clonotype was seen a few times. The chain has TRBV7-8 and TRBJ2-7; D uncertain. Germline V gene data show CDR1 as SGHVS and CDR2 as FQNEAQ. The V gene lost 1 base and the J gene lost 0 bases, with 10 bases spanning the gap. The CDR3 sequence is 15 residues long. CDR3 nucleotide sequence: TGTGCCAGCAGCTTAGAATTGAGTGTCTCCTACGAGCAGTACTTC. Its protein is CASSLELSVSYEQYF.

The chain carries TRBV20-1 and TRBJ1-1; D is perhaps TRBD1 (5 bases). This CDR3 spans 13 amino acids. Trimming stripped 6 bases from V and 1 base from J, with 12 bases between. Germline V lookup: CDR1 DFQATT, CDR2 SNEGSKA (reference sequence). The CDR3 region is CSAQGGANTEAFF. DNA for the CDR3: TGCAGTGCCCAGGGCGGGGCGAACACTGAAGCTTTCTTT.

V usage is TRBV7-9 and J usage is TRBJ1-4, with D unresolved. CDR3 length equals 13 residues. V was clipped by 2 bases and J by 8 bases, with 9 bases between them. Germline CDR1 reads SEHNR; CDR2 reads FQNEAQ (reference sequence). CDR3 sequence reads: CASSLSLEEKLFF. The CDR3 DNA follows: TGTGCCAGCAGCTTATCGCTAGAGGAAAAACTGTTTTTT.

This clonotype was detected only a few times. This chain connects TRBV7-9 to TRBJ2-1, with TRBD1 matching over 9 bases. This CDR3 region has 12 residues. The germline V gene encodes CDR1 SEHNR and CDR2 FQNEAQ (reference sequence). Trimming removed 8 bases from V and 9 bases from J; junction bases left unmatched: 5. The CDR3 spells CASDTGGSEQFF. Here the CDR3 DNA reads TGTGCCAGCGACACAGGGGGCAGTGAGCAGTTCTTC.

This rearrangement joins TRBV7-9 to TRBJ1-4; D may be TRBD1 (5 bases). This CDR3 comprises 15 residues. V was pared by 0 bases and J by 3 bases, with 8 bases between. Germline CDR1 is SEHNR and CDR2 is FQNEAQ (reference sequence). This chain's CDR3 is CASSLAGGANEKLFF. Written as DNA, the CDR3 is TGTGCCAGCAGCTTAGCTGGGGGAGCTAATGAAAAACTGTTTTTT. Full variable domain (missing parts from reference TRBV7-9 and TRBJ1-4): DTGVSQNPRHKITKRGQNVTFRCDPISEHNRLYWYRQTLGQGPEFLTYFQNEAQLEKSRLLSDRFSAERPKGSFSTLEIQRTEQGDSAMYLCASSLAGGANEKLFFGSGTQLSVL.

CDR3 in DNA: TGTGCCAGCAGCTTAGCAGCGACAGGGGGCAAAAAGACCCAGTACTTC. This sequence encodes CASSLAATGGKKTQYF. The V and J genes are TRBV11-2 and TRBJ2-5, with 10 nucleotides matching TRBD1. The V segment lost 1 base and the J segment 6 bases; nucleotides outside the gene matches: 8. The CDR3 sequence is 16 residues long. Germline-derived CDR1 and CDR2 are SGHAT and FQNNGV.

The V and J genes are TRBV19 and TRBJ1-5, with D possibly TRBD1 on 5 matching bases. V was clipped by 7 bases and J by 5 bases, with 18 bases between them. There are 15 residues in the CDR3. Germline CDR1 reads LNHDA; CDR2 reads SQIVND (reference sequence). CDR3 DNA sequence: TGTGCCAGTAAAAGTTCTGCGTTCAGGGATCAGCCCCAGCATTTT. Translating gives CASKSSAFRDQPQHF. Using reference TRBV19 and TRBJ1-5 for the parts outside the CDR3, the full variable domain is DGGITQSPKYLFRKEGQNVTLSCEQNLNHDAMYWYRQDPGQGLRLIYYSQIVNDFQKGDIAEGYSVSREKKESFPLTVTSAQKNPTAFYLCASKSSAFRDQPQHFGDGTRLSIL.

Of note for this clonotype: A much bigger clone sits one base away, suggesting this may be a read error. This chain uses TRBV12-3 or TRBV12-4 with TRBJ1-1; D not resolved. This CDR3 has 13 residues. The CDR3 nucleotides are TGTGCCAGCAGTTTATTGCAGAACACTGGAGCTTTCTTT. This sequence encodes CASSLLQNTGAFF.

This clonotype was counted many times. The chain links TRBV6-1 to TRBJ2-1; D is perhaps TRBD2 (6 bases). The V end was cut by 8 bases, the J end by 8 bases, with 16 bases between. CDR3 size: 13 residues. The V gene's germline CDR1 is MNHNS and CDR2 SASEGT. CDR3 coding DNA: TGTGCCAGCGCCAGGGAGGTTAGCTATGAGCAGTTCTTC. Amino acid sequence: CASAREVSYEQFF.

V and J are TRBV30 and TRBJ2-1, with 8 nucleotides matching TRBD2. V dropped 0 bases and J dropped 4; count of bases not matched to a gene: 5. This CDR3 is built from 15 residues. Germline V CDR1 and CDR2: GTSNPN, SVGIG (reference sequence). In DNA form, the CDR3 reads TGTGCCTGGAGTGTTCAGGGCGGGAGGTACAATGAGCAGTTCTTC. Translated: CAWSVQGGRYNEQFF.

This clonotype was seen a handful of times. The CDR3 sequence: CASGPNPSGNTIYF. CDR3 bases: TGTGCCAGTGGACCGAATCCCTCTGGAAACACCATATATTTT. The V call is TRBV19, the J call TRBJ1-3; the D is unclear. The V end was cut by 8 bases, the J end by 0 bases, with 11 bases between. The germline gives CDR1 LNHDA, CDR2 SQIVND (reference sequence). This CDR3 is built from 14 residues.

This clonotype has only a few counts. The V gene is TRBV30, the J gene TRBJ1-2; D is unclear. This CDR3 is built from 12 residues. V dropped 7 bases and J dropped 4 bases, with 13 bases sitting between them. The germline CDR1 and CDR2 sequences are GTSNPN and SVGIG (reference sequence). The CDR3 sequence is CAYADRGYGYTF. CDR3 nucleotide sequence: TGTGCCTATGCGGACCGGGGCTATGGCTACACCTTC.

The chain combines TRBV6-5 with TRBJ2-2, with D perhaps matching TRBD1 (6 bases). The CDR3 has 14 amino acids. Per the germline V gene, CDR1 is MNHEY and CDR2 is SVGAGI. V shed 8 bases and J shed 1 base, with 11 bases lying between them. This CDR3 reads CASGSGQNTGELFF. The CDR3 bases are TGTGCCAGCGGATCGGGACAGAACACCGGGGAGCTGTTTTTT.

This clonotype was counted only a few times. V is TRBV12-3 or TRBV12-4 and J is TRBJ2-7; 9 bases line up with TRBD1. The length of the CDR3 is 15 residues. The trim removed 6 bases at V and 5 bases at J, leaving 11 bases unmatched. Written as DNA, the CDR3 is TGTGCCAGCAGCCCGACCGGGACAGGGAGGCACGAGCAGTACTTC. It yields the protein CASSPTGTGRHEQYF.

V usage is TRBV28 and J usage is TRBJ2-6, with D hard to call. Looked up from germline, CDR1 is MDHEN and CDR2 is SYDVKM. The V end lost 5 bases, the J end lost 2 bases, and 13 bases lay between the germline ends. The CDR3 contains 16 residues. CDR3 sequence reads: CASSPWTQAGANVLTF. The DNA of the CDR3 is TGTGCCAGCAGTCCATGGACGCAAGCTGGGGCCAACGTCCTGACTTTC.

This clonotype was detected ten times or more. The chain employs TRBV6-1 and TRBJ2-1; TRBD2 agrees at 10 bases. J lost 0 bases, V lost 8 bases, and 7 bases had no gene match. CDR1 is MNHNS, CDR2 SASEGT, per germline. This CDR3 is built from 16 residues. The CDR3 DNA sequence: TGTGCCAGCGGATTAGCGGGAGGATTCTCCTACAATGAGCAGTTCTTC. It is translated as CASGLAGGFSYNEQFF.

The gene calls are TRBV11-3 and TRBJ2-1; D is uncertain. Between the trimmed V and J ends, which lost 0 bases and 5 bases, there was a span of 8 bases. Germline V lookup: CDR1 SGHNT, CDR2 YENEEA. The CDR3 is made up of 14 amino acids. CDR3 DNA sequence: TGTGCCAGCAGCTTAGATTTGACAAACAATGAGCAGTTCTTC. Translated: CASSLDLTNNEQFF.